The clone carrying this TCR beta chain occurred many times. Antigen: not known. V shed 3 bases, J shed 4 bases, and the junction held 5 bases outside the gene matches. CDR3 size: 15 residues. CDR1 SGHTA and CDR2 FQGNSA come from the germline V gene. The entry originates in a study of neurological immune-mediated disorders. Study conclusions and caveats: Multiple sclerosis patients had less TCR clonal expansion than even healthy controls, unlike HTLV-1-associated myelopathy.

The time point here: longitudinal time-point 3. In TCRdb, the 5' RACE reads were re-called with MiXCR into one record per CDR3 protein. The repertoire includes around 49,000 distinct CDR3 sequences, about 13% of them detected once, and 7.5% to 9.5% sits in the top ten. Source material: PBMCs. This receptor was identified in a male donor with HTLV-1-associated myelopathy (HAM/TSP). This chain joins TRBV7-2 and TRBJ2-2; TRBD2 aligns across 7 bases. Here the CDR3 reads CASSLGGLGTGELFF. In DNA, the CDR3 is TGTGCCAGCAGCTTGGGGGGGTTGGGCACCGGGGAGCTGTTTTTT.